This T cell receptor (beta chain) is drawn from a study of Ad26.COV2.S vaccination and SARS-CoV-2 variants. Study context: In the study, Ad26.COV2.S was injected intramuscularly once, or twice 56 days apart. Study observations and caveats: The TCR breadth and depth analyses may have produced an underestimate of total T cell responses. Ad26.COV2.S recipients had broader spike-specific TCRs (P = 0.0014).

This sample's treatment: about 20 received Ad26.COV2.S at low or high dose, single or two shots; about 5 received placebo; per-sample allocation not given. Following the first vaccine or placebo injection, samples were taken on day 63. Adults aged 18-55 years in Boston included the donor. The assay was immunoSEQ multiplex PCR, and TCRdb's table has in-frame clones only and misses some. Of some 270,000 clones in the sample, around nine tenths were seen once. In this sample, this clone turned up once. What it recognizes is unknown. With 2 bases clipped from V and 1 base from J, the junction kept 10 bases outside the gene matches. The CDR3 loop spans 17 amino acids. Germline V gene sequence: CDR1 LGHNA, CDR2 YNFKEQ.

The sequence was obtained from a person aged 18-65 years who received the Ad26.COV2.S COVID-19 vaccine or a placebo. The specimen comprised peripheral blood, sampled in a trial of Ad26.COV2.S vaccine versus placebo. The chain employs TRBV4-2 and TRBJ2-7, with 8 bases fitting TRBD2. The CDR3 spells CASSQTGRGAFSYEQYV. The DNA of the CDR3 is TGTGCCAGCAGCCAAACTGGGCGGGGGGCATTTTCCTACGAGCAGTACGTC.